Shown below are 32 T cell receptor beta chains from a single sample sequenced in a study of shared clonotypes between healthy human individuals. TCRdb keeps only in-frame clones here, not all; method: immunoSEQ multiplex PCR. The repertoire holds 1.4 million or so clones, around 98.5% seen once, with roughly 0.35% in the top ten. The sample was naive CD4+ T cells sorted from blood. Regarding subset: CD45RA+ positively selected. The source of these receptors is a man aged 25-40 years in good health.

CDR3 amino acids: CAIGLGLAGAEQYF. The CDR3 bases are TGTGCCATCGGTTTAGGACTAGCGGGAGCCGAGCAGTACTTC. V is TRBV10-3 and J is TRBJ2-7, with 13 nucleotides matching TRBD2. V shed 8 bases and J 6 bases; nucleotides not matched to a gene: 7. CDR3 length: 14 amino acids. Germline V gene sequence: CDR1 ENHRY, CDR2 SYGVKD.

CDR3 sequence: CASSPYNRGGKAFF. DNA for the CDR3: TGTGCCAGCAGCCCATACAACAGGGGCGGGAAAGCTTTCTTT. The rearrangement uses TRBV7-3 and TRBJ1-1; 7 bases line up with TRBD1. The CDR3 totals 14 residues. CDR1 SGHTA and CDR2 FQGTGA come from the germline V gene. Trimming cost V 5 bases and J 9 bases; bases outside gene matches: 12.

This clone has more than one count but fewer than ten. J is TRBJ2-1 and V is TRBV7-9; no firm D call. The CDR3 length is 10 residues. Looked up from germline, CDR1 is SEHNR and CDR2 is FQNEAQ (reference sequence). Trimming took 4 bases from V and 5 from J, leaving 0 bases between them. CDR3 sequence: CASSYNEQFF. The CDR3 nucleotides are TGTGCCAGCAGCTACAATGAGCAGTTCTTC.

This clone has only one observation. V and J are TRBV19 and TRBJ2-7; D unclear. Germline V gene data show CDR1 as LNHDA and CDR2 as SQIVND (reference sequence). The CDR3 has 14 residues. V was clipped by 5 bases and J by 1 base, with 12 bases between them. The CDR3, as DNA: TGTGCCAGTAGTGTCCGGCACACTTCCTACGAGCAGTACTTC. Encoded protein: CASSVRHTSYEQYF.

This CDR3 is CASSPIAGGIYNEQFF. The CDR3 nucleotides read TGTGCCAGCAGTCCGATAGCGGGAGGGATATACAATGAGCAGTTCTTC. V is TRBV28 and J is TRBJ2-1, with TRBD2 matching over 11 bases. From germline, CDR1 is MDHEN and CDR2 SYDVKM. This CDR3 is built from 16 residues. J was trimmed by 4 bases and V by 5 bases; bases with no gene match: 7. The variable domain in full, with the rest retrieved from reference TRBV28 and TRBJ2-1, is DVKVTQSSRYLVKRTGEKVFLECVQDMDHENMFWYRQDPGLGLRLIYFSYDVKMKEKGDIPEGYSVSREKKERFSLILESASTNQTSMYLCASSPIAGGIYNEQFFGPGTRLTVL.

The chain carries TRBV29-1 and TRBJ2-6; 8 positions agree with TRBD1. The germline CDR1 and CDR2 sequences are SQVTM and ANQGSEA. The CDR3 runs to 16 residues. V lost 7 bases to trimming and J lost 2 bases; unmatched junction nucleotides: 10. The CDR3 DNA reads as TGCAGCGCCCGGGCAGGGGGCCAGGCTGGGGCCAACGTCCTGACTTTC. Protein sequence: CSARAGGQAGANVLTF. The full variable domain, completed using reference TRBV29-1 and TRBJ2-6, is SAVISQKPSRDICQRGTSLTIQCQVDSQVTMMFWYRQQPGQSLTLIATANQGSEATYESGFVIDKFPISRPNLTFSTLTVSNMSPEDSSIYLCSARAGGQAGANVLTFGAGSRLTVL.

The J gene is TRBJ2-1, the V gene TRBV6-4, with 9 bases matching TRBD2. The CDR3 spans 15 residues. Losses at the gene ends were 3 bases for V and 9 bases for J; bases not matched to a gene: 9. Germline assignment: CDR1 MRHNA and CDR2 SNTAGT. CDR3 region: CASSEVAGVGFEQFF. CDR3 DNA sequence: TGTGCCAGCAGTGAGGTAGCGGGAGTAGGGTTTGAGCAGTTCTTC.

The chain combines TRBV9 with TRBJ1-2, with a weak D call TRBD1 (6 bases). Germline V lookup: CDR1 SGDLS, CDR2 YYNGEE. The V end was cut by 0 bases, the J end by 7 bases, with 13 bases between. CDR3 length: 14 residues. This chain's CDR3 is CASSVGGALGGYTF. The DNA for the CDR3 is TGTGCCAGCAGCGTAGGGGGGGCGCTGGGTGGCTACACCTTC.

V and J are TRBV11-3 and TRBJ2-2; no firm D call. The CDR3 is 14 amino acids. V gave up 10 bases and J gave up 7 bases, with 19 bases separating them. Germline CDR1 is SGHNT and CDR2 is YENEEA. CDR3 loop: CATTPTPNGGELFF. DNA for the CDR3: TGTGCCACTACACCCACACCGAACGGCGGGGAGCTGTTTTTT.

This clone was counted a single time. The chain joins TRBV10-3 to TRBJ2-3; D is unresolved. This CDR3 has 14 residues. Germline V gene lookup returns CDR1 ENHRY and CDR2 SYGVKD. The V end lost 0 bases, the J end lost 2 bases, and 6 bases lay between the germline ends. The CDR3 nucleotides read TGTGCCATCAGTGAGTCTACTGCCACAGATACGCAGTATTTT. This gives the protein CAISESTATDTQYF.

The chain carries TRBV11-2 and TRBJ2-7; 8 nucleotides match TRBD2. The CDR3 runs 14 residues. Germline CDR1 and CDR2: SGHAT and FQNNGV. V was clipped by 1 base and J by 2 bases; unmatched bases: 1. The CDR3 sequence is CASSLAGGAYEQYF. DNA for the CDR3: TGTGCCAGCAGCTTAGCGGGAGGGGCCTACGAGCAGTACTTC. The full variable domain, in which reference TRBV11-2 and TRBJ2-7 provide the parts outside the CDR3, is EAGVAQSPRYKIIEKRQSVAFWCNPISGHATLYWYQQILGQGPKLLIQFQNNGVVDDSQLPKDRFSAERLKGVDSTLKIQPAKLEDSAVYLCASSLAGGAYEQYFGPGTRLTVT.

This chain uses TRBV6-5 with TRBJ2-2; D unclear. This CDR3 is built from 14 residues. V dropped 8 bases and J dropped 7 bases, with 17 bases sitting between them. Germline loops: CDR1 MNHEY, CDR2 SVGAGI. CDR3 DNA: TGTGCCAGCCGCCCGGAGCCGGCGAGCGGGGAGCTGTTTTTT. The encoded protein is CASRPEPASGELFF.

DNA of the CDR3: TGTGCCATCAGTCAGGGGGGGTTCGGTGGCTACACCTTC. This codes for CAISQGGFGGYTF. The V and J genes are TRBV10-3 and TRBJ1-2; 7 bases fit TRBD1. The CDR3 runs to 13 residues. J was trimmed by 7 bases and V by 5 bases; bases with no gene match: 7. The germline V gene has CDR1 ENHRY and CDR2 SYGVKD.

CDR3 sequence (DNA): TGCGCCAGCAGCTTGTCGGCAGGGGAGTGGTACGAGCAGTACTTC. It codes for CASSLSAGEWYEQYF. V and J are TRBV5-1 and TRBJ2-7; possible D gene TRBD1, 6 bases. Germline CDR1 is SGHRS and CDR2 is YFSETQ. With 1 base removed from V and 4 bases from J, the gap between germline ends came to 15 bases. The CDR3 sequence is 15 residues long.

The V and J genes are TRBV7-9 and TRBJ2-2; D remains ambiguous. V was clipped by 2 bases and J by 5 bases, with 6 bases between them. The germline gives CDR1 SEHNR, CDR2 FQNEAQ (reference sequence). The CDR3 sequence is 13 residues long. Written as DNA, the CDR3 is TGTGCCAGCAGCTTAAAACAGACCGGGGAGCTGTTTTTT. Protein sequence: CASSLKQTGELFF.

CDR3 region: CASRIANRGQYGEQYF. CDR3 DNA sequence: TGTGCCAGCCGCATCGCCAACAGGGGGCAGTACGGCGAGCAGTACTTC. The V gene is TRBV5-4, the J gene TRBJ2-7; TRBD1 matches at 9 bases. This CDR3 has 16 residues. The V gene end was trimmed by 7 bases and the J gene end by 6 bases; junction bases not matched to a gene: 17. In germline, CDR1 is SGHNT, CDR2 YYREEE (reference sequence).

This clone was seen a single time. At the DNA level, this CDR3 is encoded by other sequences in the same sample as well. The V call is TRBV5-1, the J call TRBJ2-3; D possibly uses TRBD1 or TRBD2 (5 bases each). Per germline, CDR1 SGHRS and CDR2 YFSETQ. V lost 3 bases, J lost 0 bases, and 8 bases lay in between. This CDR3 comprises 14 residues. The CDR3 DNA reads TGCGCCAGCAGCTCGGGACCTAGCACAGATACGCAGTATTTT. Translating it yields CASSSGPSTDTQYF.

A single count supports this clone. This chain links TRBV15 with TRBJ1-1; D unresolved. Trimming took off 3 bases at V and 4 bases at J, with 12 bases between the two ends. Germline V CDR1 and CDR2: LNHNV, YYDKDF (reference sequence). This CDR3 is built from 14 residues. CDR3 in amino acids: CATSRITAATEAFF. Written as DNA, the CDR3 is TGTGCCACCAGCAGGATAACAGCTGCCACTGAAGCTTTCTTT.

The chain couples TRBV5-1 to TRBJ1-2, with no clear D. Trimming pared 4 bases from V and 5 bases from J, leaving 21 bases between. Germline V gene data show CDR1 as SGHRS and CDR2 as YFSETQ. The CDR3 runs to 16 residues. CDR3 region: CASSPESNAKWYGYTF. CDR3 coding DNA: TGCGCCAGCAGCCCCGAGTCGAACGCAAAGTGGTATGGCTACACCTTC.

Here the CDR3 DNA reads TGTGCCAGCAGACCGACGAACCTAGCCGACACCGGGGAGCTGTTTTTT. It encodes CASRPTNLADTGELFF. The V and J genes are TRBV7-2 and TRBJ2-2, with D tentatively TRBD2 (5 bases). The CDR3 contains 16 residues. Trimming stripped 6 bases from V and 3 bases from J, with 17 bases between. The germline V gene has CDR1 SGHTA and CDR2 FQGNSA. Using reference TRBV7-2 and TRBJ2-2 for the parts outside the CDR3, the full variable domain is GAGVSQSPSNKVTEKGKDVELRCDPISGHTALYWYRQSLGQGLEFLIYFQGNSAPDKSGLPSDRFSAERTGGSVSTLTIQRTQQEDSAVYLCASRPTNLADTGELFFGEGSRLTVL.

The chain links TRBV7-8 to TRBJ2-2; D not certain. V lost 0 bases and J lost 6, with 17 bases in between. The CDR3 consists of 17 residues. Germline assignment: CDR1 SGHVS and CDR2 FQNEAQ. CDR3 nucleotides: TGTGCCAGCAGCTTAGCCCACGCCGCGAGAGTTGCCGGGGAGCTGTTTTTT. It yields the protein CASSLAHAARVAGELFF.

The chain has TRBV9 and TRBJ1-3; 9 nucleotides line up with TRBD1. The CDR3 is made up of 17 amino acids. The germline CDR1 and CDR2 sequences are SGDLS and YYNGEE. The junction had 11 bases not matched to a gene; V was cut back by 0 bases and J by 7 bases. CDR3 coding DNA: TGTGCCAGCAGCGTAGATCCGACAGGGGGTCTCCGGAACACCATATATTTT. Protein sequence: CASSVDPTGGLRNTIYF.

The chain recombines TRBV9 with TRBJ2-7; no definite D call. With 0 bases removed from V and 1 base from J, the gap between germline ends came to 8 bases. This CDR3 contains 14 residues. Germline CDR1 SGDLS, CDR2 YYNGEE. CDR3 sequence reads: CASSVVGGSYEQYF. As DNA, the CDR3 is TGTGCCAGCAGCGTAGTTGGCGGTTCCTACGAGCAGTACTTC.

Of note for this clone: One end of the junction varies from germline; a read error may be responsible. The J gene is TRBJ1-2, the V gene TRBV7-9; D possibly corresponds to TRBD1 (6 bases). Germline V gene sequence: CDR1 SEHNR, CDR2 FQNEAQ (reference sequence). The CDR3 sequence is 15 residues long. The DNA of the CDR3 is TGTGCCAGCAGCCTAGCGTGGGACATCAACTATGGCTACACCTTC. Translation: CASSLAWDINYGYTF.

On this clone: A junction boundary mismatches the germline segment, possibly from a read error. The chain joins TRBV19 to TRBJ1-2; D is possibly TRBD1 (5 bases). The CDR3 covers 15 residues. Germline CDR1 is LNHDA and CDR2 is SQIVND (reference sequence). The CDR3 is CASSIQGSPNYGHTF. CDR3 coding DNA: TGTGCCAGTAGTATACAGGGTAGTCCCAACTATGGCCACACCTTC. Filled out from reference TRBV19 and TRBJ1-2, the complete variable domain reads DGGITQSPKYLFRKEGQNVTLSCEQNLNHDAMYWYRQDPGQGLRLIYYSQIVNDFQKGDIAEGYSVSREKKESFPLTVTSAQKNPTAFYLCASSIQGSPNYGHTFGSGTRLTVV.

The chain carries TRBV4-2 and TRBJ2-2, with TRBD1 as a possible D gene (6 bases). Deletions cut 3 bases from V and 4 bases from J, with 15 bases between. In germline, CDR1 is LGHNA, CDR2 YNFKEQ. This CDR3 comprises 16 residues. The CDR3 reads CASSQEPGARTGELFF. CDR3 coding DNA: TGTGCCAGCAGCCAGGAACCAGGGGCTCGCACCGGGGAGCTGTTTTTT.

Concerning this clone: The same CDR3 can be traced to other DNA sequences in this sample. V usage is TRBV5-1 and J usage is TRBJ1-1; weak D call: TRBD1 (5 bases). Between the trimmed V and J ends, which lost 2 bases and 5 bases, there was a span of 13 bases. The CDR3 is 14 amino acids. CDR1 is SGHRS and CDR2 is YFSETQ in the germline V gene. CDR3 loop: CASSLRQGGTEAFF. The CDR3 nucleotides read TGCGCCAGCAGCTTACGCCAGGGTGGGACTGAAGCTTTCTTT.

The chain is built from TRBV18 and TRBJ1-1; D possibly corresponds to TRBD1 (6 bases). This CDR3 has 15 amino acids. Germline assignment: CDR1 KGHSH and CDR2 LQKENI. The V gene lost 3 bases and the J gene lost 8 bases, with 19 bases spanning the gap. CDR3 loop: CASSPEVGQGREAFF. As DNA, the CDR3 is TGTGCCAGCTCACCTGAGGTGGGGCAGGGGAGGGAAGCTTTCTTT.

The count of this clone is one. The chain carries TRBV5-6 and TRBJ1-1; D might be TRBD1 (6 bases). This CDR3 comprises 15 residues. The V end lost 3 bases, the J end lost 0 bases, and 12 bases lay between the germline ends. Germline-derived CDR1 and CDR2 are SGHDT and YYEEEE. CDR3 loop: CASSSIRGLNTEAFF. The CDR3 nucleotides are TGTGCCAGCAGCTCCATCAGGGGATTGAACACTGAAGCTTTCTTT. Complete variable domain (other parts from reference TRBV5-6 and TRBJ1-1): DAGVTQSPTHLIKTRGQQVTLRCSPKSGHDTVSWYQQALGQGPQFIFQYYEEEERQRGNFPDRFSGHQFPNYSSELNVNALLLGDSALYLCASSSIRGLNTEAFFGQGTRLTVV.

V is TRBV18 and J is TRBJ2-3; perhaps TRBD1 as D (6 bases). The germline V gene has CDR1 KGHSH and CDR2 LQKENI. The CDR3 consists of 15 residues. Trimming removed 3 bases from V and 2 bases from J, with 12 bases in between. As DNA, the CDR3 is TGTGCCAGCTCACCGCGACAGGTTATCACAGATACGCAGTATTTT. Protein: CASSPRQVITDTQYF. Together with reference TRBV18 and TRBJ2-3, the CDR3 gives the full variable domain: NAGVMQNPRHLVRRRGQEARLRCSPMKGHSHVYWYRQLPEEGLKFMVYLQKENIIDESGMPKERFSAEFPKEGPSILRIQQVVRGDSAAYFCASSPRQVITDTQYFGPGTRLTVL.

The rearrangement links TRBV19 to TRBJ1-2, with 10 bases identical to TRBD1. This CDR3 comprises 14 residues. Germline CDR1 LNHDA, CDR2 SQIVND (reference sequence). The junction had 13 bases not matched to a gene; V was cut back by 10 bases and J by 8 bases. This CDR3 is CATRPGQGNRGYTF. DNA for the CDR3: TGTGCCACTAGGCCGGGACAGGGGAATCGCGGCTACACCTTC.

This clone was picked up one time. The chain recombines TRBV2 with TRBJ2-5; D remains unclear. Trimming left V 0 bases short and J 4 bases short, with 12 bases between. The length of the CDR3 is 15 residues. Germline loops: CDR1 SNHLY, CDR2 FYNNEI. CDR3 amino acids: CASSEAPKGLETQYF. In DNA form, the CDR3 reads TGTGCCAGCAGTGAAGCGCCCAAGGGCTTAGAGACCCAGTACTTC.